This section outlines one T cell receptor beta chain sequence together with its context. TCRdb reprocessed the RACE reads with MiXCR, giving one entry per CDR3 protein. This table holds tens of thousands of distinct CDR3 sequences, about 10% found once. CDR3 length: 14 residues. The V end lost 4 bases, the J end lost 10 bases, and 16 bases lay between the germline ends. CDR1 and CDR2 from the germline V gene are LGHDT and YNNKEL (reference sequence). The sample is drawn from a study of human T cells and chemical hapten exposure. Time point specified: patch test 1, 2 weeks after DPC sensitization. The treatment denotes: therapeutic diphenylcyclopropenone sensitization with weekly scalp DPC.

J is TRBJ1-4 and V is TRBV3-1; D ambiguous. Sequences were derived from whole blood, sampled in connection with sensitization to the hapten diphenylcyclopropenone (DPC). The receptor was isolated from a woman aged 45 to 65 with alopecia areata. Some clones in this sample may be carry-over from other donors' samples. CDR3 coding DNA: TGTGCCAGCAGCCCGGGCCGGGTCACGGGAAAACTGTTTTTT. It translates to CASSPGRVTGKLFF.